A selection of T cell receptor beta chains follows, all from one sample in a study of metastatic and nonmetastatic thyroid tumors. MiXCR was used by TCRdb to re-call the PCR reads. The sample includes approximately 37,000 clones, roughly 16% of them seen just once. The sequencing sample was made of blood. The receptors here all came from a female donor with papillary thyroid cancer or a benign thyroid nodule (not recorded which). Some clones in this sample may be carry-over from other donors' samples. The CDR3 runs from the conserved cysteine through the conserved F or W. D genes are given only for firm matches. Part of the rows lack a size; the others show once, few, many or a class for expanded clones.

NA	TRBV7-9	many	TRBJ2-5	CASSGDGETQYF	TGTGCCAGCAGCGGTGATGGGGAGACCCAGTACTTC
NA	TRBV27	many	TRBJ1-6	CASSLNGPRDPPLHF	TGTGCCAGCAGTTTGAATGGGCCTCGGGACCCACCCCTCCACTTT
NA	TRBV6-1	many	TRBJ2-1	CASSESVREQFF	TGTGCCAGCAGTGAATCCGTACGTGAGCAGTTCTTC
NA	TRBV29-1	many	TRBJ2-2	CSAGETPGELFF	TGTAGCGCAGGGGAGACCCCCGGGGAGCTGTTTTTT
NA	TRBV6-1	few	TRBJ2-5	CASSEYTAPGETQYF	TGTGCCAGCAGTGAGTACACAGCTCCCGGGGAGACCCAGTACTTC
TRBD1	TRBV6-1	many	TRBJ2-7	CASRHLRDRVREQYF	TGTGCCAGCAGACACCTTCGGGACAGGGTGCGCGAGCAGTACTTC
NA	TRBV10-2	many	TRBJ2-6	CAILPQGPGANVLTF	TGCGCCATCCTTCCACAGGGTCCTGGGGCCAACGTCCTGACTTTC
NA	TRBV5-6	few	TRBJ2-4	CASSTGVAKNIQYF	TGTGCCAGCAGCACGGGAGTAGCCAAAAACATTCAGTACTTC
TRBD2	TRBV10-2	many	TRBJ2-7	CASSLLAGKSYEQYF	TGCGCCAGCAGTCTCCTAGCGGGGAAATCCTACGAGCAGTACTTC
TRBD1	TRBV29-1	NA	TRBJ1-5	CSGEGNRGLDQPQHF	TGCAGCGGGGAAGGTAACAGGGGGCTTGATCAGCCCCAGCATTTT
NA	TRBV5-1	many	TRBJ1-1	CASTLTTGPRNTEAFF	TGCGCCAGCACCCTCACCACAGGCCCGAGGAACACTGAAGCTTTCTTT